This T cell receptor beta chain was captured by sequencing in a study of control samples from healthy donors and cancer patients. The CDR3 has 14 amino acids. The ends were cut back, 0 bases at V and 1 base at J, with 10 bases in the middle. Germline V lookup: CDR1 GTSNPN, CDR2 SVGIG (reference sequence). Method: immunoSEQ multiplex PCR; TCRdb's copy keeps in-frame clones and lacks some. The sample consists of roughly 89,000 clones, around 92% of them appearing once. The sequence derives from a man aged 45 to 65 in good health. Sample: blood. The chain couples TRBV30 to TRBJ2-7; maybe TRBD2 (5 bases). For the CDR3, the DNA is TGTGCCTGGAGTGTAGGAGGTCCATCCTACGAGCAGTACTTC. Its protein product is CAWSVGGPSYEQYF. Combining the CDR3 with reference TRBV30 and TRBJ2-7 gives the whole variable domain SQTIHQWPATLVQPVGSPLSLECTVEGTSNPNLYWYRQAAGRGLQLLFYSVGIGQISSEVPQNLSASRPQDRQFILSSKKLLLSDSGFYLCAWSVGGPSYEQYFGPGTRLTVT.